Given below is one T cell receptor beta chain in context. V lost 3 bases and J lost 0, with 15 bases in between. The CDR3 is made up of 16 amino acids. Germline V gene sequence: CDR1 SGHKS, CDR2 YYEKEE (reference sequence). The data derive from a study of blood T cell repertoires in COVID-19. Across the whole study: Samples came from the United States, Italy and Spain, spanning acute and convalescent COVID-19. In each case, the material was cDNA or gDNA derived from T cells, B-cell-depleted T cells, or PBMCs.

Original processing methods: Estimation of nucleated cell counts was performed using reference gene primer amplification. Sequenced by immunoSEQ multiplex PCR; TCRdb stores in-frame clones only, minus some. That table supplies the V and J calls and clone size; D and trimming were determined from the DNA. Among tens of thousands of clones listed, 88% were seen once. The rearrangement joins TRBV5-5 to TRBJ2-5; D might be TRBD1 (6 bases). Input material: peripheral blood. This receptor was taken from a woman aged 55-75 years with acute or convalescent COVID-19. CDR3 amino acids: CASSSPTGQYQETQYF. In nucleotides, the CDR3 is TGTGCCAGCAGCTCGCCGACAGGACAGTACCAAGAGACCCAGTACTTC.